This TCR beta chain was recorded in a study of blood T cell repertoires in COVID-19 (dated by TCRdb to 2019 to 2021). A note on the overall study: The collaborator samples originated in the United States, Italy and Spain and spanned the acute and convalescent phases of COVID-19. The prospective study material was composed of cDNA or gDNA derived from T cells, B-cell-depleted T cells, or PBMCs. Deeply sampled blood TCRbeta repertoires from subjects exposed to, actively infected with, or recovered from COVID-19 were included in the dataset. A freely available public database, intended as a resource for researchers studying the immune response to SARS-CoV-2, is where the repertoires were released. The samples were drawn from two sources: the first 160 participants of the ongoing ImmuneRACE study, and some 1,300 subjects contributed by 6 global collaborators. The sample metadata nearly always contained a de-identified subject ID, COVID-19 status, age in years and sex. Where available, HLA class I and class II types were obtained from metadata supplied by the sample provider rather than from assay-based typing.

Remarks on this clone: This receptor's antigen is unknown. No base quality information exists; no much larger clone differs at one position.

The CDR3, cysteine through phenylalanine, is 16 amino acids long. Only CDR3 DNA is held: 48 bases, read in frame from base 1. V sheds 4 bases and J sheds 2 bases, leaving 15 bases between their ends. Via the germline V gene (reference sequence), CDR1 is SEHNR and CDR2 FQNEAQ. Enrolling through a virtual design, the prospective study's participants ranged in age from roughly 18 to 95 years and lived across 20 to 25 United States geographic areas. In the prospective study, participants were assigned to cohorts based on the clinical history participants reported in a screening survey and a study questionnaire. Each participant in the prospective study had whole blood, serum and a nasopharyngeal or oropharyngeal swab collected by mobile phlebotomists. Prospective study participants could optionally give additional blood draws and questionnaires over a roughly 2-month period. Blood samples from the prospective study were shipped frozen or at room temperature prior to DNA extraction.

Here is what the overall study found, with its caveats: Clinical and demographic metadata were provided uncurated, with the amount varying by source and participant.

The immunoSEQ Assay, a bias-controlled multiplex PCR, was used to amplify TCRbeta CDR3 regions from genomic DNA. Per the source publication's procedure: Nucleated cell counts per sample were estimated from amplification of reference gene primers within the assay. To quantify the absolute abundance of each unique TCRbeta CDR3 rearrangement, sequence reads were collapsed and filtered. For each sample, productive Simpson clonality was calculated as the square root of Simpson's diversity index over productive rearrangements. TCRdb re-hosts the immuneACCESS table, in-frame sequences only. Its copies lack some clones; in the studies checked, an unresolved V gene accounts for under half of them, and the cause for the rest is not known. The V and J calls and clone size were taken over from that table, and D and trimming were inferred from the DNA. In this sample the table shows 210,000 or so clones, approximately 80% of which occur a single time. The top ten clonotypes cover 7% to 8.5% of the sample.

The rearranged chain carries TRBV7-9 and TRBJ1-3, with TRBD1 tentatively as D gene (6 bases match). The sequencing sample was made of PBMCs or T cells enriched from blood (not recorded which). The sequence came from a middle-aged woman with acute COVID-19. The nucleotide sequence is given as TGTGCCAGCAGCTCAAAGACGGACAGTCCTGGAAACACCATATATTTT. The translation is CASSSKTDSPGNTIYF. Reference TRBV7-9 and TRBJ1-3 genes cover what lies past the CDR3, so the full variable domain is DTGVSQNPRHKITKRGQNVTFRCDPISEHNRLYWYRQTLGQGPEFLTYFQNEAQLEKSRLLSDRFSAERPKGSFSTLEIQRTEQGDSAMYLCASSSKTDSPGNTIYFGEGSWLTVV.